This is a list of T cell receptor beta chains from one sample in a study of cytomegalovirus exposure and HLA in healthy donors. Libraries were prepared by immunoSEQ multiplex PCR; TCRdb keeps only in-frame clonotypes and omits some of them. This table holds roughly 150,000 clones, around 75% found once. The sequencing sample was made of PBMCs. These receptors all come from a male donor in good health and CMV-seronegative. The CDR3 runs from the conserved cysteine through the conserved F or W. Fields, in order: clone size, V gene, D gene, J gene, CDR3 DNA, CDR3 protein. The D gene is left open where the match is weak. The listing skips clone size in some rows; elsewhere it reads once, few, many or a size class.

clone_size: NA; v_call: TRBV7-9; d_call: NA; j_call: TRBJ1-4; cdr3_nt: TGTGCCAGCAGCTACCAGGGGCATGAAAAACTGTTTTTT; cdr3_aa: CASSYQGHEKLFF
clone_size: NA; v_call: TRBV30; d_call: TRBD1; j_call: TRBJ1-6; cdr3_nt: TGTGCCTGGAGTGTGTCTGACAGGGTGATAGTCACCCTCCACTTT; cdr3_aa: CAWSVSDRVIVTLHF
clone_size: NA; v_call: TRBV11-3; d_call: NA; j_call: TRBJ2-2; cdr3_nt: TGTGCCAGCACTAGCTCGAACACCGGGGAGCTGTTTTTT; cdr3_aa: CASTSSNTGELFF
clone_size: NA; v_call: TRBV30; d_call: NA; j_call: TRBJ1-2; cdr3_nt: TGTGCCTGGAGTCCTGGCAGGCCCTATGGCTACACCTTC; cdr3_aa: CAWSPGRPYGYTF
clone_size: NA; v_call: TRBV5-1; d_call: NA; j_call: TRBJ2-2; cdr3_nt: TGCGCCAGCAGCTGGAGGGTTGGATATAGGGCGAACACCGGGGAGCTGTTTTTT; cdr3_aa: CASSWRVGYRANTGELFF
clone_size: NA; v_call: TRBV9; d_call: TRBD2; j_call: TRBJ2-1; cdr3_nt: TGTGCCAGCACAGCGGGGGGGACCTCCTACAATGAGCAGTTCTTC; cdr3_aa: CASTAGGTSYNEQFF
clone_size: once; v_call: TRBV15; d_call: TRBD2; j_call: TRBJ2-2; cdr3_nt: TGTGTCACGGGGGGGGTAGGGAACACCGGGGAGCTGTTTTTT; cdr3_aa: CVTGGVGNTGELFF
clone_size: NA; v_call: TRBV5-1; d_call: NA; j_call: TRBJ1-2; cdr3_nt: TGCGCCAGCAGCTTATCCAGGGCGGATACCTATGGCTACACCTTC; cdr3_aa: CASSLSRADTYGYTF
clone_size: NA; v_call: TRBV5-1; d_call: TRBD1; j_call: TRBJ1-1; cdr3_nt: TGCGCCAGCAGCCCCCGACAGGGTTATGAAGCTTTCTTT; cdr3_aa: CASSPRQGYEAFF
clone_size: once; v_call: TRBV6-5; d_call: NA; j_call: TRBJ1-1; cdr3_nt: TGTGCCAGCAGTTACTCATTTTCGGGGTTTACTGAAGCTTTCTTT; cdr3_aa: CASSYSFSGFTEAFF
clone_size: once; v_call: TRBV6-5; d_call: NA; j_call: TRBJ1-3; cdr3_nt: TGTGCCAGCAGTTACTCCCTCATGAGCTCTGGAAACACCATATATTTT; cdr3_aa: CASSYSLMSSGNTIYF
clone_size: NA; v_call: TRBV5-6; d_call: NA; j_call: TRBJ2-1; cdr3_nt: TGTGCCAGCAGCTGGTACCAGGCCGTCCTTAACAATGAGCAGTTCTTC; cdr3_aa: CASSWYQAVLNNEQFF
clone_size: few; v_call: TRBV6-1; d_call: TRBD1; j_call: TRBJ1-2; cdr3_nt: TGTGCCAGCATCCCTCCTCCGGGACAGGGTTATGGCTACACCTTC; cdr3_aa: CASIPPPGQGYGYTF
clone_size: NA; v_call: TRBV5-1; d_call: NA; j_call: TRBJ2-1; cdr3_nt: TGCGCCAGCAGCTTGGGGACTAAGGTCAATGAGCAGTTCTTC; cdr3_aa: CASSLGTKVNEQFF
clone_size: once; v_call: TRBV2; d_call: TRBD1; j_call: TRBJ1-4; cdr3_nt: TGTGCCAGCAGGAGGACAGGGGCTGGGGAAAAACTGTTTTTT; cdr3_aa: CASRRTGAGEKLFF
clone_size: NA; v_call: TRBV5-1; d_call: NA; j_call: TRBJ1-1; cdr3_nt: TGCGCCAGCAGCTTGGCAGGGATGAACACTGAAGCTTTCTTT; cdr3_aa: CASSLAGMNTEAFF
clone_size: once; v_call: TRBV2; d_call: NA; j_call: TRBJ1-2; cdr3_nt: TGTGCCAGCAGTGAAGGCAGGGGCGCTCGGGGCTACACCTTC; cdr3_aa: CASSEGRGARGYTF
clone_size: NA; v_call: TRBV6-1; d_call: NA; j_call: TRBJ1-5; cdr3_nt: TGTGCCAGCAGTGGGACAGCGAGTTATAGCAATCAGCCCCAGCATTTT; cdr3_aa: CASSGTASYSNQPQHF
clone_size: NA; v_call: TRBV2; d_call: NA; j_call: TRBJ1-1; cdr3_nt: TGTGCCAGCAGGGGGCAAACTGAAGCTTTCTTT; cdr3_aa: CASRGQTEAFF
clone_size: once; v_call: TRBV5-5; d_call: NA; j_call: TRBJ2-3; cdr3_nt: TGTGCCAGCAGCTCGGGAACGGCAGTACTCACAGATACGCAGTATTTT; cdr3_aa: CASSSGTAVLTDTQYF
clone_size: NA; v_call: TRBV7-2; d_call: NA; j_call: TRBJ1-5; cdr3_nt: TGTGCCAGCAGCTTAGTTCAGGGTTCGGACCAGCCCCAGCATTTT; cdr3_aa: CASSLVQGSDQPQHF
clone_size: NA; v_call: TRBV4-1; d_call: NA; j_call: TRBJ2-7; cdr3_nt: TGCGCCAGCAGCCAACCCGACAGTTACGAGCAGTACTTC; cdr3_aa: CASSQPDSYEQYF
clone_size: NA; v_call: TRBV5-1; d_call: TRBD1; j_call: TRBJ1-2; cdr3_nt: TGCGCCAGCAGCCCAGAGACAGGGTCATATGGCTACACCTTC; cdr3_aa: CASSPETGSYGYTF
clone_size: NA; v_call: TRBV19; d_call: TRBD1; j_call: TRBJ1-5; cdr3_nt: TGTGCCAGTAGTGAATACAGGGGGCATTACAATCAGCCCCAGCATTTT; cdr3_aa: CASSEYRGHYNQPQHF
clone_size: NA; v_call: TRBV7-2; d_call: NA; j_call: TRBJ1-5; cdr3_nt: TGTGCCAGCAGCTCGGACAGCAATAGCAATCAGCCCCAGCATTTT; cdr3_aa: CASSSDSNSNQPQHF
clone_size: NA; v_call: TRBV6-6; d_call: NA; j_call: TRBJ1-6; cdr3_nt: TGTGCCAGCAGTGCTCAGGGTAGCCTAGGTTCACCCCTCCACTTT; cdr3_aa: CASSAQGSLGSPLHF
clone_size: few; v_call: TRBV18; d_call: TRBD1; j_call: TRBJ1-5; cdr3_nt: TGTGCCAGCTCAACGGGACAGCATCGCAATCAGCCCCAGCATTTT; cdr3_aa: CASSTGQHRNQPQHF
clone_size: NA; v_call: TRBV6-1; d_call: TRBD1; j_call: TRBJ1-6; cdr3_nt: TGTGCCAGCAGGGATGGACAGGTCTATAATTCACCCCTCCACTTT; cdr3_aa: CASRDGQVYNSPLHF
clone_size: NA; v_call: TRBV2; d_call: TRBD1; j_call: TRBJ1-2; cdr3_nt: TGTGCCAGCAGTCCGACAGGGGGCATAGGCTACACCTTC; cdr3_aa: CASSPTGGIGYTF
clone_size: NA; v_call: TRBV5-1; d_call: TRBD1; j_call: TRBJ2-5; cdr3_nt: TGCGCCAGCAGCTTGGACAGGGGGCGAGAGACCCAGTACTTC; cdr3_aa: CASSLDRGRETQYF
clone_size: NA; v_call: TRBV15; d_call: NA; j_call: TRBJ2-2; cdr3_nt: TGTGCCACCAGCGGACTTAACCAAACCGGGGAGCTGTTTTTT; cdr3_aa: CATSGLNQTGELFF
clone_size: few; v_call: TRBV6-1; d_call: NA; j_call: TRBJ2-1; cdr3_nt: TGTGCCAGCAGTGGCTTAGGAGGGTACAATGAGCAGTTCTTC; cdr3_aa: CASSGLGGYNEQFF
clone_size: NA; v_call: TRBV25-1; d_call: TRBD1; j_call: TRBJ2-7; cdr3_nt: TGTGCCAGCAGTACACCCGGGACAGTCGAGCAGTACTTC; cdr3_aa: CASSTPGTVEQYF
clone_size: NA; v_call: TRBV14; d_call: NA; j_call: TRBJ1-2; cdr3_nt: TGTGCCAGCAGCCAAGGAGGGCTTAGGAGTCGCGGCTACACCTTC; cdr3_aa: CASSQGGLRSRGYTF
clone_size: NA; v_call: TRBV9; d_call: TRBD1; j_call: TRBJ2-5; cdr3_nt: TGTGCCAGCAGCGTATATTGGGACAGCGAAGAGACCCAGTACTTC; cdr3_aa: CASSVYWDSEETQYF
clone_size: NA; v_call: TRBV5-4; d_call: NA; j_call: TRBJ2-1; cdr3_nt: TGTGCCAGCAGCTTGACACAGGACAATGAGCAGTTCTTC; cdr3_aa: CASSLTQDNEQFF
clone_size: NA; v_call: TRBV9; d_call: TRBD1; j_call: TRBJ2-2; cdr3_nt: TGTGCCAGCAGCGTAGAACAGGGGGTCAGTTTCACCGGGGAGCTGTTTTTT; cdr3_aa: CASSVEQGVSFTGELFF
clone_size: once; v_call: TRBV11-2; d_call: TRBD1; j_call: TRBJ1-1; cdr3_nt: TGTGCCAGCAGCTCGGGACAGGGGAACACTGAAGCTTTCTTT; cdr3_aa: CASSSGQGNTEAFF
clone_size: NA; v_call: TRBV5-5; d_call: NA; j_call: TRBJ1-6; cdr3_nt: TGTGCCAGCAGCTTGGTCCAGGGGAGTAGAAATTCACCCCTCCACTTT; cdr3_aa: CASSLVQGSRNSPLHF
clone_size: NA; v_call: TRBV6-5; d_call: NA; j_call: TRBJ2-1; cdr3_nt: TGTGCCAGCAGCCCAGACATTTTCTCCTACAATGAGCAGTTCTTC; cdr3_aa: CASSPDIFSYNEQFF
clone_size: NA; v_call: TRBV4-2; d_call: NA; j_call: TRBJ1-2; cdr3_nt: TGTGCCAGCAGCCAACCTGACAGGCTGCACTATGGCTACACCTTC; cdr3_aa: CASSQPDRLHYGYTF
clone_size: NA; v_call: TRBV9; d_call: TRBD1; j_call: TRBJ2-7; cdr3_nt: TGTGCCAGCAGCCAGGGGGACAGGGGCCTCGAGCAGTACTTC; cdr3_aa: CASSQGDRGLEQYF
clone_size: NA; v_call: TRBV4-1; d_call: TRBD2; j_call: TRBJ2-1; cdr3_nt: TGCGCCAGCAGTGGGGGACTAGCCCATTCCTACAATGAGCAGTTCTTC; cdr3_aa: CASSGGLAHSYNEQFF
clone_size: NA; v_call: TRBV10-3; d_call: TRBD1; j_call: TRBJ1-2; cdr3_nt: TGTGCCATCAGTCAGGGGGCGGGCGGCTACACCTTC; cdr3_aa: CAISQGAGGYTF
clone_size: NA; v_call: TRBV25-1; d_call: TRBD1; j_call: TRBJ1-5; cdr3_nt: TGTGCCAGCAGTGCAGGGACAGGGAGTTATAGCAATCAGCCCCAGCATTTT; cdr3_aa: CASSAGTGSYSNQPQHF
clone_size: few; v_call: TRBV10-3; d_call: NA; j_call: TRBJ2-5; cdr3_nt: TGTGCCATCAGTGAGGGTGGAGGGGTGGAAGAGACCCAGTACTTC; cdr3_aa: CAISEGGGVEETQYF
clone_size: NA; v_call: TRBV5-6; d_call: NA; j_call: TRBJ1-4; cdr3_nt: TGTGCCAGCAGCAATTGGCGCCTGAGGGTCTCGTTTTTT; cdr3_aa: CASSNWRLRVSFF
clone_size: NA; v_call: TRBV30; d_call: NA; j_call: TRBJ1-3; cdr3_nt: TGTGCCTGGAGTGTACAGGTCGGCGGACCTGGAAACACCATATATTTT; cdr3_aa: CAWSVQVGGPGNTIYF
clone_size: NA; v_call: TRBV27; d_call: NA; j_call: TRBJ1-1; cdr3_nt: TGTGCCAGCAGTCCCTCCACTGAAAACACTGAAGCTTTCTTT; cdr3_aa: CASSPSTENTEAFF
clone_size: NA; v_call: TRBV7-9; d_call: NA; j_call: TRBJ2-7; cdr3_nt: TGTGCCAGCAGCGATAAGGGAGAGGCCTACGAGCAGTACTTC; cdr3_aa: CASSDKGEAYEQYF
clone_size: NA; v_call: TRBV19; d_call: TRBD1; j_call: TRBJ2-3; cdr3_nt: TGTGCCAGTAGTGTCGGACAGGGCACAGATACGCAGTATTTT; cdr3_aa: CASSVGQGTDTQYF
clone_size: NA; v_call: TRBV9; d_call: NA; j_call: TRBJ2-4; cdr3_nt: TGTGCCAGCAGCGTAAACAGTAAAAACATTCAGTACTTC; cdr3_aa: CASSVNSKNIQYF
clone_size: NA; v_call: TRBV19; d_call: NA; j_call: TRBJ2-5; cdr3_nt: TGTGCCAGTAGTATAAGCGTGCAAGAGACCCAGTACTTC; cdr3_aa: CASSISVQETQYF